This TCR beta chain was captured in a study of cytomegalovirus exposure and HLA in healthy donors. General study points: Whilst most TCR sequences proved rare, a subset of public TCRs occurred across many donors.

The PCR had 60 Vbeta and 13 Jbeta primers. The method was immunoSEQ multiplex PCR; TCRdb's version includes in-frame clones alone and lacks a portion of them. The sample holds some 100,000 clones; under 85% are singletons and the top ten take 3.5% to 5%. Per the germline V gene, CDR1 is KGHSH and CDR2 is LQKENI. V was trimmed by 6 bases and J by 0 bases, leaving 15 bases between them. The CDR3 is 16 amino acids. A note on this clone: Antigen unknown.

The gene calls are TRBV18 and TRBJ1-3, with D unresolved. Material: PBMCs. The sequence was collected from a man aged 40-49 years in good health and CMV-seronegative. The CDR3 here is CASSSGPAYSGNTIYF. The CDR3 nucleotides are TGTGCCAGCTCCTCTGGGCCGGCGTACTCTGGAAACACCATATATTTT.